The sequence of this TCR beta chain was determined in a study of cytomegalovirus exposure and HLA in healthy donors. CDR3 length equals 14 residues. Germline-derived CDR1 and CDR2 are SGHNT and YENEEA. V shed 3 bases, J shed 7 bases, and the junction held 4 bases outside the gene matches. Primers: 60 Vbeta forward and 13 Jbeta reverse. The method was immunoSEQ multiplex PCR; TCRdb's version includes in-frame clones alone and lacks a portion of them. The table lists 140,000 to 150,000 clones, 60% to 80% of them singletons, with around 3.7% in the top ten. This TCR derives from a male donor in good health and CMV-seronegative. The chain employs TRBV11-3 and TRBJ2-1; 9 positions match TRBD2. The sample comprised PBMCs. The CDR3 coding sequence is TGTGCCAGCAGCTTTGGCGGGAGGGTAAATGAGCAGTTCTTC. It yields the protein CASSFGGRVNEQFF.